Listed below are T cell receptor beta chains from one sample, sequenced in a study of long-term antiretroviral therapy in people with HIV. Clones were sequenced by immunoSEQ multiplex PCR, and TCRdb holds only the in-frame ones, with some missing. The sample yields some 40,000 clones, about nine tenths seen once. The input for sequencing was unsorted PBMCs, taken 1.2 years after starting antiretroviral therapy. These receptors all stem from a woman between 45 and 65 years old with HIV. CDR3s include the opening cysteine and the closing phenylalanine or tryptophan. A D gene is named only where the DNA matches it firmly. Size is omitted from some rows. Given values are once, few, many or a class for expanded clones.

d_call,j_call,v_call,clone_size,cdr3_aa,cdr3_nt
.,TRBJ1-4,TRBV5-1,once,CASSSTGSGKEKLFF,TGCGCCAGCAGTTCAACAGGGTCAGGAAAGGAAAAACTGTTTTTT
TRBD1,TRBJ1-6,TRBV5-1,.,CASSWSGQENSPLHF,TGCGCCAGCAGCTGGTCGGGACAGGAGAATTCACCCCTCCACTTT
TRBD1,TRBJ1-1,TRBV10-3,few,CAISPPGTGENTEAFF,TGTGCCATCAGTCCTCCAGGGACAGGAGAGAACACTGAAGCTTTCTTT
.,TRBJ2-1,TRBV18,.,CASSPPGRPGPEQFF,TGTGCCAGCTCACCACCTGGGCGACCCGGGCCTGAGCAGTTCTTC
TRBD2,TRBJ2-3,TRBV7-2,.,CASSNPAGGISTDTQYF,TGTGCCAGCAGCAACCCCGCCGGGGGGATAAGCACAGATACGCAGTATTTT
.,TRBJ2-1,TRBV27,.,CASRTRTSPPYNEQFF,TGTGCCAGCAGGACCAGGACGTCCCCCCCGTACAATGAGCAGTTCTTC
.,TRBJ1-3,TRBV5-6,.,CASSLVAGNTIYF,TGTGCCAGCAGCTTGGTGGCGGGAAACACCATATATTTT
.,TRBJ2-1,TRBV6-4,.,CASSMEGGPGNEQFF,TGTGCCAGCAGTATGGAGGGGGGCCCGGGAAATGAGCAGTTCTTC
TRBD2,TRBJ2-1,TRBV7-3,.,CASSSGIAGGEQFF,TGTGCCAGCAGCTCCGGGATAGCGGGTGGTGAGCAGTTCTTC
.,TRBJ2-3,TRBV4-1,once,CASSQGLLRGAKDTQYF,TGCGCCAGCAGCCAAGGATTGTTGAGGGGGGCGAAAGATACGCAGTATTTT
.,TRBJ2-7,TRBV7-2,.,CASSLTGYHEQYF,TGTGCCAGCAGCTTAACAGGGTACCACGAGCAGTACTTC
.,TRBJ2-7,TRBV30,.,CAWSVGAYEQYF,TGTGCCTGGAGTGTGGGAGCCTACGAGCAGTACTTC
.,TRBJ2-2,TRBV7-9,.,CASDSVGNTGELFF,TGTGCCAGCGATTCGGTGGGGAACACCGGGGAGCTGTTTTTT
TRBD2,TRBJ2-2,TRBV10-3,.,CALGGVNTGELFF,TGTGCCCTCGGGGGGGTAAACACCGGGGAGCTGTTTTTT
.,TRBJ1-2,TRBV7-2,.,CASNLSPEGSGYTF,TGTGCCAGCAACTTATCCCCGGAGGGGTCTGGCTACACCTTC
.,TRBJ1-2,TRBV14,.,CASSPSRLPYGYTF,TGTGCCAGCAGCCCCTCCAGACTCCCCTATGGCTACACCTTC